Below, 25 T cell receptor beta chains from the same sample are listed, as sequenced in a study of T-cell memory formation after mild COVID-19. TCRdb redid the calling of the 5' RACE reads with MiXCR, one entry per CDR3 protein. The sample consists of around 220,000 distinct CDR3 sequences, about a sixth of them appearing once. Specimen: PBMCs or a T cell subset sorted from them (not recorded which). The receptors stem from a man younger than 35 who had mild COVID-19 (a few samples of this study predate the infection). Cell type and time point are not known.

This clonotype was detected a few times. The chain combines TRBV2 with TRBJ1-5, with TRBD1 identical over 7 bases. The CDR3 consists of 14 residues. Germline V gene lookup returns CDR1 SNHLY and CDR2 FYNNEI. With 4 bases clipped from V and 6 bases from J, the junction kept 6 bases outside the gene matches. The CDR3 loop reads CASSARQGGQPQHF. Here the CDR3 DNA reads TGTGCCAGCAGTGCAAGACAGGGTGGTCAGCCCCAGCATTTT.

The rearrangement joins TRBV11-2 to TRBJ2-1; D is possibly TRBD1 or TRBD2 (5 bases each). Germline V gene data show CDR1 as SGHAT and CDR2 as FQNNGV. This CDR3 has 12 residues. V was pared by 6 bases and J by 9 bases, with 12 bases between. In DNA form, the CDR3 reads TGTGCCAGCAGTAGGCTTGGGGGTGAGCAGTTCTTC. This translates into CASSRLGGEQFF.

The chain is built from TRBV5-1 and TRBJ2-1, with D uncertain. The CDR3 has 13 residues. Trimming pared 0 bases from V and 8 bases from J, leaving 9 bases between. Germline CDR1 SGHRS, CDR2 YFSETQ. CDR3 nucleotide sequence: TGCGCCAGCAGCTTGGAGTCTCCCGATGAGCAGTTCTTC. This translates into CASSLESPDEQFF.

The chain employs TRBV27 and TRBJ2-4; 7 nucleotides agree with TRBD2. V lost 5 bases, J lost 0 bases, and 7 bases stayed unmatched. In germline, CDR1 is MNHEY, CDR2 SMNVEV (reference sequence). The CDR3 contains 16 residues. The CDR3 sequence is CASSKRDGLAKNIQYF. In DNA, the CDR3 is TGTGCCAGCAGTAAGCGGGACGGACTAGCCAAAAACATTCAGTACTTC.

This clonotype was observed a handful of times. This chain joins TRBV12-3 or TRBV12-4 and TRBJ2-1, with TRBD2 identical over 10 bases. This CDR3 region has 13 residues. After removal of 8 bases from V and 5 bases from J, the junction contained 3 bases not matched to a gene. The CDR3 DNA reads as TGTGCCAGCGGACTAGCGGACAACAATGAGCAGTTCTTC. Amino acids: CASGLADNNEQFF.

This clonotype was counted between two and nine times. The rearrangement uses TRBV28 and TRBJ1-6, with D hard to call. V gave up 7 bases and J gave up 5 bases, with 3 bases separating them. This CDR3 contains 11 residues. CDR1 and CDR2 from the germline V gene are MDHEN and SYDVKM. CDR3: CASTNNSPLHF. CDR3 DNA sequence: TGTGCCAGCACAAATAATTCACCCCTCCACTTT.

This clonotype was counted only a few times. V is TRBV20-1 and J is TRBJ2-4; no reliable D call. The CDR3 has 15 amino acids. CDR1 and CDR2 (germline): DFQATT, SNEGSKA (reference sequence). Trimming removed 1 base at V and 3 bases at J, with 13 bases between. DNA of the CDR3: TGCAGTGCTAGAGCATCAAGACCAAGCAAAAACATTCAGTACTTC. Encoded protein: CSARASRPSKNIQYF.

This clonotype was seen just once. The genes are TRBV4-1 and TRBJ1-1; D is possibly TRBD1 (6 bases). V dropped 4 bases and J dropped 0 bases, with 12 bases sitting between them. This CDR3 is 15 amino acids long. Per germline, CDR1 MGHRA and CDR2 YSYEKL. CDR3 sequence reads: CASSRSDRMNTEAFF. DNA for the CDR3: TGCGCCAGCAGCCGCTCGGACAGAATGAACACTGAAGCTTTCTTT.

This chain joins TRBV3-1 and TRBJ2-7; D is tentatively TRBD1 or TRBD2 (6 bases each). Trimming shortened V by 5 bases and J by 6 bases, and 11 bases separated the two germline ends. This CDR3 contains 12 residues. CDR1 is LGHDT, CDR2 YNNKEL, per germline (reference sequence). The CDR3 nucleotides read TGTGCCAGCAGCAACGAGGGGGGCGAGCAGTACGTC. It is translated as CASSNEGGEQYV.

The V call is TRBV10-3, the J call TRBJ2-5; D tentatively fits TRBD1 or TRBD2 (5 bases each). Germline lookup yields CDR1 ENHRY and CDR2 SYGVKD. V lost 6 bases to trimming and J lost 1 base, with 6 bases between them. The CDR3 spans 12 residues. CDR3 loop: CAIRGVQETQYF. The CDR3 region has the DNA TGTGCCATCAGGGGGGTCCAAGAGACCCAGTACTTC.

CDR3 DNA sequence: TGTGCCAGCAGTACCAATGGTCAGGCTACGCAGTATTTT. Amino acid sequence: CASSTNGQATQYF. The chain uses TRBV12-3 or TRBV12-4 and TRBJ2-3; D is unclear. This CDR3 spans 13 amino acids. V was cut by 5 bases and J by 8 bases, with 14 bases left in between.

The chain recombines TRBV5-1 with TRBJ2-1; TRBD2 agrees at 14 bases. The CDR3 has 16 residues. CDR1 is SGHRS, CDR2 YFSETQ, per germline. Losses at the gene ends were 4 bases for V and 7 bases for J; bases not matched to a gene: 7. The CDR3 DNA follows: TGCGCCAGCAGCCCGGGGACTAGCGGGGGTCTGAATGAGCAGTTCTTC. Translated, it gives CASSPGTSGGLNEQFF.

This clonotype has just a few counts. The V call is TRBV20-1, the J call TRBJ1-5; D unresolved. This CDR3 has 15 residues. CDR1 is DFQATT and CDR2 is SNEGSKA in the germline V gene (reference sequence). Trimming took off 3 bases at V and 2 bases at J, with 14 bases between the two ends. DNA of the CDR3: TGCAGTGCTAGTGCGGGCGGACGCCGCAATCAGCCCCAGCATTTT. Translating it yields CSASAGGRRNQPQHF.

V gene TRBV11-3 combines with J gene TRBJ1-5; 8 positions match TRBD1. There are 15 residues in the CDR3. Germline V CDR1 and CDR2: SGHNT, YENEEA. Trimming took 5 bases from V and 6 from J; bases not matched to a gene: 9. The DNA of the CDR3 is TGTGCCAGCAGCCGCCCCTCAGGGGGCACTCAGCCCCAGCATTTT. This translates into CASSRPSGGTQPQHF.

Ten or more counts support this clonotype. The chain links TRBV24-1 to TRBJ2-6, with D uncertain. CDR1 and CDR2 from the germline V gene are KGHDR and SFDVKD. The CDR3 consists of 15 residues. Trimming took off 3 bases at V and 3 bases at J, with 8 bases between the two ends. The CDR3 is CATSDGRNGANVLTF. CDR3 coding DNA: TGTGCCACCAGTGATGGCAGGAATGGGGCCAACGTCCTGACTTTC.

The chain uses TRBV7-7 and TRBJ2-1; D not certain. V lost 3 bases to trimming and J lost 6 bases, with 9 bases between them. Germline V gene lookup returns CDR1 SSHAT and CDR2 FNYEAQ (reference sequence). The CDR3 covers 13 residues. CDR3 loop: CASSLHNSNEQFF. CDR3 DNA: TGTGCCAGCAGCTTGCACAACTCCAATGAGCAGTTCTTC. Filled out from reference TRBV7-7 and TRBJ2-1, the complete variable domain reads GAGVSQSPRYKVTKRGQDVTLRCDPISSHATLYWYQQALGQGPEFLTYFNYEAQPDKSGLPSDRFSAERPEGSISTLTIQRTEQRDSAMYRCASSLHNSNEQFFGPGTRLTVL.

The CDR3 DNA is TGTGCCAGCAGACCCCTTTCGGGGAGTTATGACTATGGCTACACCTTC. As protein: CASRPLSGSYDYGYTF. V usage is TRBV6-5 and J usage is TRBJ1-2; no clear D gene. The germline V gene has CDR1 MNHEY and CDR2 SVGAGI. Trimming pared 6 bases from V and 3 bases from J, leaving 20 bases between. The CDR3 has 16 amino acids.

This clonotype has a handful of counts. The chain couples TRBV9 to TRBJ1-2, with D tentatively TRBD1 (5 bases). The length of the CDR3 is 15 residues. Looked up from germline, CDR1 is SGDLS and CDR2 is YYNGEE. The V end was cut by 0 bases, the J end by 3 bases, with 12 bases between. As DNA, the CDR3 is TGTGCCAGCAGCGTAGGGTCTAGGGGAGACTATGGCTACACCTTC. Its translation is CASSVGSRGDYGYTF.

Only one count was recorded for this clonotype. The J gene is TRBJ2-1, the V gene TRBV2; no reliable D call. Germline lookup yields CDR1 SNHLY and CDR2 FYNNEI. Trimming took 9 bases from V and 3 from J, leaving 3 bases between them. The CDR3 contains 10 residues. Here the CDR3 DNA reads TGTGCCAGTCGCTACAATGAGCAGTTCTTC. As protein: CASRYNEQFF.

This rearrangement joins TRBV20-1 to TRBJ2-1, with TRBD2 identical over 10 bases. Looked up from germline, CDR1 is DFQATT and CDR2 is SNEGSKA (reference sequence). The CDR3 consists of 13 residues. Here the CDR3 reads CRCTSGAYNEQFF. CDR3 DNA: TGCAGATGCACTAGCGGGGCCTACAATGAGCAGTTCTTC.

The chain uses TRBV5-1 and TRBJ1-2, with 9 positions matching TRBD1. J was trimmed by 6 bases and V by 4 bases; bases with no gene match: 10. The CDR3 length is 15 residues. Germline CDR1 is SGHRS and CDR2 is YFSETQ. Written as DNA, the CDR3 is TGCGCCAGCAGCCTCAACCCACAGGGGGCCGATGGCTACACCTTC. This codes for CASSLNPQGADGYTF.

This chain joins TRBV4-2 and TRBJ1-1, with 7 positions matching TRBD1. Trimming cost V 1 base and J 6 bases; bases outside gene matches: 11. The CDR3 runs 16 residues. Germline V gene sequence: CDR1 LGHNA, CDR2 YNFKEQ. The CDR3 nucleotides are TGTGCCAGCAGCCAAGTCGACAGGGCCGGGTCGCCTGAAGCTTTCTTT. The encoded protein is CASSQVDRAGSPEAFF.

This clonotype occurred a few times. The chain has TRBV6-1 and TRBJ2-2, with 7 bases lining up with TRBD2. With 6 bases clipped from V and 6 bases from J, the junction kept 7 bases outside the gene matches. The CDR3 has 14 residues. CDR1 and CDR2 (germline): MNHNS, SASEGT. In nucleotides, the CDR3 is TGTGCCAGCAGCTGGGGGGGGTTGTCCGGGGAGCTGTTTTTT. Its translation: CASSWGGLSGELFF.

This clonotype is a singleton in its sample. The gene calls are TRBV5-4 and TRBJ2-7; D is possibly TRBD1 (6 bases). The V end lost 8 bases, the J end lost 0 bases, and 18 bases lay between the germline ends. Germline V lookup: CDR1 SGHNT, CDR2 YYREEE (reference sequence). The CDR3 covers 15 residues. CDR3 nucleotides: TGTGCCAGAAGCCGTGCAGGGGCGGACTCCTACGAGCAGTACGTC. Translating gives CARSRAGADSYEQYV.

This clonotype was found a few times. The rearrangement links TRBV9 to TRBJ2-2, with D perhaps TRBD1 (6 bases). V gave up 1 base and J gave up 7 bases, with 8 bases separating them. This CDR3 has 13 residues. The germline V gene has CDR1 SGDLS and CDR2 YYNGEE. CDR3 sequence reads: CASSVTGHGELFF. In DNA, the CDR3 is TGTGCCAGCAGCGTAACAGGGCACGGGGAGCTGTTTTTT.